This TCR beta chain was captured in a study of blood T cell repertoires in COVID-19. As for the study in general: Spain, Italy and the United States supplied samples that represented acute and convalescent COVID-19. Sample material is recorded as cDNA or gDNA derived from T cells, B-cell-depleted T cells, or PBMCs.

Seattle's enrolled individuals joined amid active infection and were then monitored longitudinally. In the original workflow: Reference gene primer amplification in the assay estimated nucleated cell counts. Generated by immunoSEQ multiplex PCR, the TCRdb table keeps only in-frame clones and is missing some. V and J calls and clone size are copied from that table; D and trimming were computed from the DNA. Of around 230,000 clones listed, approximately 85% were seen once; the top ten hold about 5.1%. From germline, CDR1 is LNHDA and CDR2 SQIVND (reference sequence). The CDR3 is 18 amino acids. Trimming took off 6 bases at V and 0 bases at J, with 18 bases between the two ends.

The rearrangement uses TRBV19 and TRBJ2-6; unclear D gene. This TCR derives from a man between 45 and 60 years old with COVID-19, enrolled during active disease. The sequencing input was peripheral blood. Here the CDR3 reads CASRPNGRPSSGANVLTF. CDR3 in DNA: TGTGCCAGTAGACCCAACGGCAGGCCGAGCTCTGGGGCCAACGTCCTGACTTTC.